The TCR beta chain described here comes from a study of cytomegalovirus exposure and HLA in healthy donors. The study, taken as a whole, reports: It was likely that a cluster of highly shared sequence variants was a sequencing artifact.

Germline CDR1 SGHDN, CDR2 FVKESK. The CDR3 totals 17 residues. The junction had 13 bases not matched to a gene; V was cut back by 4 bases and J by 2 bases. As concerns this clone: Its antigen is not identified.

PCR primers comprised 60 Vbeta and 13 Jbeta primers. Only in-frame clones appear in the TCRdb table, and some are missing; sequencing was by immunoSEQ multiplex PCR. The table records around 170,000 clones, approximately 75% of them present only once. Sequenced sample: PBMCs. J is TRBJ2-7 and V is TRBV14; TRBD2 aligns across 8 bases. This receptor was obtained from a girl aged 5 to 17 in good health and CMV-seronegative. Here the CDR3 DNA reads TGTGCCAGCAGCCGCCCGGGAGGGGCGACGTTAACCTACGAGCAGTACTTC. This codes for CASSRPGGATLTYEQYF.